This T cell receptor beta chain appears in the sequencing data of a study of shared clonotypes between healthy human individuals. Findings of the study overall: The rarefaction results pointed to incomplete sorted-subset sequencing despite large depth.

The assay was immunoSEQ multiplex PCR, and TCRdb's table has in-frame clones only and misses some. The sample contains fewer than 400,000 clones, around 74% of which appear only once. The CDR3 runs to 13 residues. The V and J ends lost 6 bases and 0 bases respectively, with 8 bases between them. The germline V gene has CDR1 MNHNS and CDR2 SASEGT. A single count supports this clone. Its antigen is as yet unknown. All participating donors were Caucasian adults from Nashville, Tennessee. Both subsets, CD45RA+ naive and CD45RA-negative memory, were split from the CD4+ cells. This sequence originates from a man in his thirties or forties in good health. The chain links TRBV6-1 to TRBJ1-1; the D is unclear. Specimen: memory CD4+ T cells sorted from blood. Subset defined: CD45RA-negative fraction. The CDR3 DNA reads as TGTGCCAGCAGCGTTGACTTGAACACTGAAGCTTTCTTT. It translates to CASSVDLNTEAFF.